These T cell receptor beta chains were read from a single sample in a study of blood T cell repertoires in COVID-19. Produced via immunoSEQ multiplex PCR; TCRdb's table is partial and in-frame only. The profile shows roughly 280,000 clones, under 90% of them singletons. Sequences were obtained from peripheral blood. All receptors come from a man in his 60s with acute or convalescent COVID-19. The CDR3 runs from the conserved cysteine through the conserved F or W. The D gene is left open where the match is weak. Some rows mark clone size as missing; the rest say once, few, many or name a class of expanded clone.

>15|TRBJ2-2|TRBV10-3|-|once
CAISEWGANTGELFF
TGTGCCATCAGTGAATGGGGCGCGAACACCGGGGAGCTGTTTTTT
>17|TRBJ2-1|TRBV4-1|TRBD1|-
CASSPFRQGMLNNEQFF
TGCGCCAGCAGCCCTTTTAGACAGGGGATGCTAAACAATGAGCAGTTCTTC
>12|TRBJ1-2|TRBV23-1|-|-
CATGGRSYGYTF
TGCGCCACCGGGGGACGGTCCTATGGCTACACCTTC
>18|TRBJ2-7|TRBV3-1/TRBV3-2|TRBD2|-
CASSQGPGAGAYSYEQYF
TGTGCCAGCAGCCAAGGCCCAGGAGCGGGAGCCTACTCCTACGAGCAGTACTTC
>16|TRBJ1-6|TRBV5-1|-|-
CASSLDRVTNNSPLHF
TGCGCCAGCAGCTTGGACAGGGTAACCAATAATTCACCCCTCCACTTT
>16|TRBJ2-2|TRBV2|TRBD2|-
CASRTGLAGVGGELFF
TGTGCCAGCAGGACAGGACTAGCGGGAGTGGGCGGGGAGCTGTTTTTT
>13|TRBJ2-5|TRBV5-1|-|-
CASSLQGAETQYF
TGCGCCAGCAGCTTGCAGGGTGCAGAGACCCAGTACTTC
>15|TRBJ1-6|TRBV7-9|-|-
CASSLEQNYNSPLHF
TGTGCCAGCAGCTTAGAACAGAACTATAATTCACCCCTCCACTTT
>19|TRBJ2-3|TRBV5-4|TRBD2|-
CASSIGQINRTPRRGGQYF
TGTGCCAGCAGCATTGGACAGATAAACCGAACCCCGCGGCGGGGGGGGCAGTATTTT
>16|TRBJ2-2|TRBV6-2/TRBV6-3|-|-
CASIPLEGLGTGELFF
TGTGCCAGCATCCCCCTGGAGGGCCTAGGCACCGGGGAGCTGTTTTTT
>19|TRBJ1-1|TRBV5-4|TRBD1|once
CASSRALRTGTYKRTEAFF
TGTGCCAGCAGCCGTGCCCTTCGGACAGGAACCTATAAGAGAACTGAAGCTTTCTTT
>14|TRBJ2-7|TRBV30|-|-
CAWSPTGTVYEQYF
TGTGCCTGGAGCCCCACAGGGACCGTATACGAGCAGTACTTC
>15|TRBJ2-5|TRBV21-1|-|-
CASSNRGQVGETQYF
TGTGCCAGCAGCAACCGTGGCCAGGTCGGAGAGACCCAGTACTTC
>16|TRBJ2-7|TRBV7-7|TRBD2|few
CASSLEGVAGLGEQYF
TGTGCTAGCAGCTTAGAGGGCGTAGCGGGACTGGGAGAGCAGTACTTC
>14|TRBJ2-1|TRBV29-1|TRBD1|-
CSVLKQGADNEQFF
TGCAGCGTTTTAAAACAGGGGGCCGACAATGAGCAGTTCTTC
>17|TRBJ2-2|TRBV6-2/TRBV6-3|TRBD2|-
CASSYSGLAHLTGELFF
TGTGCCAGCAGTTACTCCGGACTAGCGCACCTCACCGGGGAGCTGTTTTTT
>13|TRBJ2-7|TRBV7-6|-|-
CASSLGSRSEQYF
TGTGCCAGCAGCTTAGGCAGCCGGAGTGAGCAGTACTTC
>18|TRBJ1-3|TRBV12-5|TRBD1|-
CASGLSGTGVDSGNTIYF
TGTGCTAGTGGTTTGTCCGGGACAGGGGTCGACTCTGGAAACACCATATATTTT
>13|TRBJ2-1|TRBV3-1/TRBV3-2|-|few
CASSQAGWSEQFF
TGTGCCAGCAGCCAAGCCGGGTGGTCTGAGCAGTTCTTC
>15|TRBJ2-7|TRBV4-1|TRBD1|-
CASSREGQGTYEQYF
TGCGCCAGCAGCCGAGAGGGACAGGGGACCTACGAGCAGTACTTC
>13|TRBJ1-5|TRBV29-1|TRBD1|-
CSVRTGSGQPQHF
TGCAGCGTAAGGACAGGATCGGGTCAGCCCCAGCATTTT
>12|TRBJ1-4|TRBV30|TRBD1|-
CAWRQSGDRVFF
TGTGCCTGGAGACAGTCGGGGGACAGGGTGTTTTTT
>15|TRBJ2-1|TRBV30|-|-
CAWSVPVARNNEQFF
TGTGCCTGGAGTGTACCTGTGGCCCGCAACAATGAGCAGTTCTTC
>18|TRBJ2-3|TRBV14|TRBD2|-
CASSQVRVSGILPDTQYF
TGTGCCAGCAGCCAAGTGCGGGTTAGCGGGATATTGCCAGATACGCAGTATTTT
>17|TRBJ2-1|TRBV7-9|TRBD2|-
CASSRRVAGTNLRGQFF
TGTGCCAGCAGCCGTCGTGTAGCGGGAACAAACCTCCGGGGGCAGTTCTTC
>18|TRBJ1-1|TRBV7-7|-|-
CASSSTSQANKLNTEAFF
TGTGCTAGCAGCTCAACCTCCCAGGCAAATAAGCTGAACACTGAAGCTTTCTTT
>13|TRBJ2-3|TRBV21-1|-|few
CASRAGPANTQYF
TGTGCCAGCAGGGCGGGCCCCGCGAATACGCAGTATTTT
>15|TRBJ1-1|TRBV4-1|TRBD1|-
CASSQEDRASTEAFF
TGCGCCAGCAGCCAGGAGGACAGGGCGAGCACTGAAGCTTTCTTT
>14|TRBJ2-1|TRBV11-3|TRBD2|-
CASSLSGRGSEQFF
TGTGCCAGCAGCTTGAGCGGGAGAGGGTCTGAGCAGTTCTTC
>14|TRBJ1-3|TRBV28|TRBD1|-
CASSWVTGGDTIYF
TGTGCCAGCAGTTGGGTCACAGGGGGGGACACCATATATTTT
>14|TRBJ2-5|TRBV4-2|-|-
CASSQVFPLETQYF
TGTGCCAGCAGCCAAGTGTTCCCCCTAGAGACCCAGTACTTC
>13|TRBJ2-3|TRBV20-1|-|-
CSASLGGTDTQYF
TGCAGTGCTAGTCTAGGTGGCACAGATACGCAGTATTTT
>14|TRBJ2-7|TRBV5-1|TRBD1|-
CASSHGQGAYEQYF
TGCGCCAGCAGCCACGGACAGGGCGCCTACGAGCAGTACTTC
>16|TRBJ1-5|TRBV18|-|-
CASSQNRVLFNQPQHF
TGTGCCAGCTCCCAGAACCGGGTCCTATTCAATCAGCCCCAGCATTTT
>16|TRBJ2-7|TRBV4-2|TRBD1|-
CASKSHLGTGLSGQYF
TGTGCCAGCAAATCTCATCTCGGGACAGGGCTCAGTGGGCAGTACTTC
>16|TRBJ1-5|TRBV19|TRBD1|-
CASRIDRAFFNQPQHF
TGTGCCAGTAGAATAGACAGGGCCTTCTTCAATCAGCCCCAGCATTTT
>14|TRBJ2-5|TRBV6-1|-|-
CASRARGSQETQYF
TGTGCCAGCAGAGCCCGGGGGTCCCAAGAGACCCAGTACTTC
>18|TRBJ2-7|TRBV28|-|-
CASSLMPSGGGRRYEQYF
TGTGCCAGCAGTTTAATGCCTAGCGGAGGGGGGAGGCGCTACGAGCAGTACTTC
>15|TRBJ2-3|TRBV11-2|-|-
CASRLRGPSTDTQYF
TGTGCCAGCAGACTCAGGGGACCTTCCACAGATACGCAGTATTTT
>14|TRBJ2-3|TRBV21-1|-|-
CASSKGVRLDTQYF
TGTGCCAGCAGCAAAGGGGTCCGACTGGATACGCAGTATTTT
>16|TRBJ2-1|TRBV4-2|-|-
CASSQARSGYYNEQFF
TGTGCCAGCAGCCAAGCTAGAAGCGGATATTACAATGAGCAGTTCTTC
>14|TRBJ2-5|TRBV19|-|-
CAVKESGPPETQYF
TGTGCCGTCAAGGAGAGCGGCCCCCCAGAGACCCAGTACTTC
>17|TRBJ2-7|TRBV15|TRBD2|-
CATSRGGGLAVTYEQYF
TGTGCCACCAGCAGAGGGGGGGGACTAGCGGTAACCTACGAGCAGTACTTC
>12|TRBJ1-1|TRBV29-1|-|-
CSVDRANTEAFF
TGCAGCGTTGACAGGGCGAACACTGAAGCTTTCTTT
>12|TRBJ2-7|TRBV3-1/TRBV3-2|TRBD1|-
CASSRDRYEQYF
TGTGCCAGCAGTAGGGACAGGTACGAGCAGTACTTC
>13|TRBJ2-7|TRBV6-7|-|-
CASSFQTPYEQYF
TGTGCCAGCAGTTTCCAAACACCCTACGAGCAGTACTTC
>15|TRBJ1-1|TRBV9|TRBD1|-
CASSVLTGMNTEAFF
TGTGCCAGCAGCGTCCTGACAGGGATGAACACTGAAGCTTTCTTT
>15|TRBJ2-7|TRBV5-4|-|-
CASSLRETSPPEQYF
TGTGCCAGCAGCCTCCGGGAGACCAGTCCTCCCGAGCAGTACTTC
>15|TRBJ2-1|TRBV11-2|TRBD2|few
CASSPLAGGIHEQFF
TGTGCCAGCAGCCCACTAGCGGGAGGGATCCATGAGCAGTTCTTC
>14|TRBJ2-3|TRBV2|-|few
CASKEERSTDTQYF
TGTGCCAGCAAGGAGGAAAGGAGCACAGATACGCAGTATTTT
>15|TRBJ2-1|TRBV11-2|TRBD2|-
CASSLLRPSGEKQFF
TGTGCCAGCAGCTTACTCCGGCCTAGCGGGGAAAAGCAGTTCTTC
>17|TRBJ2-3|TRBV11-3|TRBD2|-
CASSLEGAGLRTDTQYF
TGTGCCAGCAGCTTAGAGGGAGCGGGATTGAGGACAGATACGCAGTATTTT
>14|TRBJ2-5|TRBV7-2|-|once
CASTPRASRETQYF
TGTGCCAGCACCCCGAGGGCTAGCCGGGAGACCCAGTACTTC
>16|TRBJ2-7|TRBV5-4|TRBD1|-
CASSLAGTGKTYEQYF
TGTGCCAGCAGCTTGGCCGGGACAGGGAAAACCTACGAGCAGTACTTC
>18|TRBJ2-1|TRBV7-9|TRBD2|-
CASSLGVGGSGHYNEQFF
TGTGCCAGCAGCTTAGGTGTGGGCGGGAGCGGACACTACAATGAGCAGTTCTTC